This T cell receptor (beta chain) was sequenced during a study of T cell clones after liver transplantation. Overall study context: A pre-transplant mixed lymphocyte reaction with TCRbeta sequencing defined graft-donor-reactive clones followed in post-transplant blood. HCV positivity affected three of eight recipients; the rest lacked autoimmune or viral indications.

This CDR3 is 11 amino acids long. Trimming took 0 bases from V and 4 from J, leaving 3 bases between them. CDR1 and CDR2 (germline): GTSNPN, SVGIG (reference sequence). Thawed unstimulated PBMCs were FACS-sorted by CD3, CD4 and CD8 into two populations. Here immunoSEQ multiplex PCR was the method, and the copy in TCRdb shows in-frame clones only, minus some. Here the sample spans about 33,000 clones, more than 90% being singletons. The clonotype comes from a human patient who received a liver transplant. Some T cells may have come from the graft donor. The gene calls are TRBV30 and TRBJ1-1; D remains unclear. Material: CD8+ T cells from blood, obtained 12 months after liver transplant. CDR3 DNA sequence: TGTGCCTGGAGTGTGGGCACTGAAGCTTTCTTT. Amino acids: CAWSVGTEAFF.